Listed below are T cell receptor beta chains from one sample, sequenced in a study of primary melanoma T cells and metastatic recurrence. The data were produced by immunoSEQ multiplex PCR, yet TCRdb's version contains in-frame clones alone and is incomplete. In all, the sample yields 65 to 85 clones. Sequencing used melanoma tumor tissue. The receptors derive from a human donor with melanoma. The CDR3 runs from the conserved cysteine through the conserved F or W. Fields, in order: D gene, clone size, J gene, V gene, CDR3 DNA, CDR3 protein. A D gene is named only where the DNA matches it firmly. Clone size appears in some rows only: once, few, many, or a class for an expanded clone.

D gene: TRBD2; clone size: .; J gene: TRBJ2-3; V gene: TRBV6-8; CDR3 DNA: TGTGCCAGCAGACACTTTGAGCGGGGGGGCCGTCCTGGATCGCAGTATTTT; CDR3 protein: CASRHFERGGRPGSQYF
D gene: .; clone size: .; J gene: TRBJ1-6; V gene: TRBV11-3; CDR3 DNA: TGTGCCAGCAGCTTGCATTATGGGGCTGAATCACCCCTCCACTTT; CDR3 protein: CASSLHYGAESPLHF
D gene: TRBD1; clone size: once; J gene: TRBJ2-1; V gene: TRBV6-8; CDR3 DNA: TGTGCCAGCAGGGGACAGGGGAGGAATGAGCAGTTCTTC; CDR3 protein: CASRGQGRNEQFF
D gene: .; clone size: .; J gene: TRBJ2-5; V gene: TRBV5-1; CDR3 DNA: TGCGCCAGCAGCTTATGGACAGCGAGACAAGAGACCCAGTACTTC; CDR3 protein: CASSLWTARQETQYF
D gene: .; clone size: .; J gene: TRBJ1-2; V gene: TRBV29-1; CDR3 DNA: TGCAGCGTTAAAACAGGAGGCTATGGCTACACCTTC; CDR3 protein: CSVKTGGYGYTF
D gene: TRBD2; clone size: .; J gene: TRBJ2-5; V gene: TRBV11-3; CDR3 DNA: TGTGCCAGCAGCTTAAGTAGCGGGGGTCAAGAGACCCAGTACTTC; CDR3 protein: CASSLSSGGQETQYF
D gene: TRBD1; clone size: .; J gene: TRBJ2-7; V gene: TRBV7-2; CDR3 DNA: TGTGCCAGCAGCTTAGTCGGGACAGGGGGCGTCGAGCAGTACTTC; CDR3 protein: CASSLVGTGGVEQYF
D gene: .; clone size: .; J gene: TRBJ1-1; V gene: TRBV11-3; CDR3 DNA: TGTGCCAGCAGCTTAACCGGGTCGGGCACTGAAGCTTTCTTT; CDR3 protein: CASSLTGSGTEAFF
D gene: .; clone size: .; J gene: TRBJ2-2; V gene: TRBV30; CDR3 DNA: TGTGCCTGGAGTCCGGACACCGGGGAGCTGTTTTTT; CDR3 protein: CAWSPDTGELFF
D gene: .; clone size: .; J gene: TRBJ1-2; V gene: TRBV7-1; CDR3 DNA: TGTGCCAGCAGCTTAGACAGCAACTATGGCTACACCTTC; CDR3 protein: CASSLDSNYGYTF
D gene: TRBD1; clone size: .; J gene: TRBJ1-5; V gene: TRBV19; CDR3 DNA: TGTGCCAGTAGTATCCTGACAGGGGAGGGGACCCAGCATTTT; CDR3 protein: CASSILTGEGTQHF
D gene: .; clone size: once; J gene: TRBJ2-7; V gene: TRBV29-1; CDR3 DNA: TGCAGCGTTGATGTTTCGGGCTACGAGCAGTACTTC; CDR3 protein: CSVDVSGYEQYF
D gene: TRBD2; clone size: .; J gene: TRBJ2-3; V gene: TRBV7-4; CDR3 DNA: TGTGCCAGCAGTGTACTAGCGGGACTAACAGATACGCAGTATTTT; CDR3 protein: CASSVLAGLTDTQYF
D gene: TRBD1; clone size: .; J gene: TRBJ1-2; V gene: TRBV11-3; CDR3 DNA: TGTGCCAGCAGCCAAGTTTCCGGGACAGGGACGACCAACTATGGCTACACCTTC; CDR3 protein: CASSQVSGTGTTNYGYTF
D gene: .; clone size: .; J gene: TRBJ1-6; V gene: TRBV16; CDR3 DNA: TGTGCCAGCAGCCAATCGGGGGGTCCGGATTCACCCCTCCACTTT; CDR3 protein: CASSQSGGPDSPLHF
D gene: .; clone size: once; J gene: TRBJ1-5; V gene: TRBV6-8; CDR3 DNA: TGTGCCAGCAGATCCACTGCGGGCAATCAGCCCCAGCATTTT; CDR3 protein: CASRSTAGNQPQHF